These T cell receptor beta chains were read from a single sample in a study of T cell responses to AZD1222 COVID-19 vaccine. Assay used: immunoSEQ multiplex PCR; TCRdb lists only in-frame clones, some missing. The table lists tens of thousands of clones, 80% of them singletons, with approximately 4% in the top ten. The sample here was peripheral blood, taken on day 0 of AZD1222 vaccination. Receptor source: an adult in good health. Each CDR3 is given with its conserved first and last residue. The order of the fields is D gene, J gene, clone size, V gene, CDR3 DNA, CDR3 protein. D genes are given only for firm matches. Size is stated for part of the rows, as once, few or many counts, or as a class when the clone is expanded.

TRBD2,TRBJ2-7,.,TRBV4-2,TGTGCCAGCAGCGGGACTAGCGGGGGCCCCATTTACGAGCAGTACTTC,CASSGTSGGPIYEQYF
.,TRBJ2-5,few,TRBV15,TGTGCCACCAGCAGCCGAGAGGTGCGGGAGACCCAGTACTTC,CATSSREVRETQYF
TRBD2,TRBJ2-5,.,TRBV7-9,TGTGCCAGCAGCTTCTGGACTAGCGGGGGAGAGACCCAGTACTTC,CASSFWTSGGETQYF
.,TRBJ2-5,.,TRBV11-3,TGTGCCAGCAGCTTAACGGCGGGTGGGCCAGAGACCCAGTACTTC,CASSLTAGGPETQYF
.,TRBJ1-6,few,TRBV7-9,TGTGCCAGCAGCTTAGTCGGACAGCATAATTCACCCCTCCACTTT,CASSLVGQHNSPLHF
.,TRBJ1-1,.,TRBV5-1,TGCGCCAGCGCAGCAGGGCAGAACACTGAAGCTTTCTTT,CASAAGQNTEAFF
.,TRBJ2-3,once,TRBV29-1,TGCAGCGCCCGCGAGTCGGGTAGCGATACGCAGTATTTT,CSARESGSDTQYF
TRBD2,TRBJ2-2,.,TRBV11-2,TGTGCCAGCAGCTTAGCGGGGGGGCCGGTCGGGGAGCTGTTTTTT,CASSLAGGPVGELFF
.,TRBJ1-4,.,TRBV6-5,TGTGCCAGCGGCCGGGCGGGGGCGGATGAAAAACTGTTTTTT,CASGRAGADEKLFF
.,TRBJ1-1,.,TRBV12-3/TRBV12-4,TGTGCCAGCAGTTTTTGGTCAAACACTGAAGCTTTCTTT,CASSFWSNTEAFF
.,TRBJ2-6,few,TRBV7-9,TGTGCCACCTCGACAGGATTACACTCTGGGGCCAACGTCCTGACTTTC,CATSTGLHSGANVLTF
.,TRBJ1-1,.,TRBV2,TGTGCCAGCATAAGAGTCCGGGACACTGAAGCTTTCTTT,CASIRVRDTEAFF
.,TRBJ1-1,medium-sized,TRBV7-8,TGTGCCAGCAGCCCCCGGTTGAACACTGAAGCTTTCTTT,CASSPRLNTEAFF
TRBD1,TRBJ1-1,.,TRBV27,TGTGCCAGCAGGACAACAGGGGACAGGTTGGTTGATGAAGCTTTCTTT,CASRTTGDRLVDEAFF
TRBD1,TRBJ1-4,.,TRBV6-5,TGTGCCAGCAGTTCCAGGGGGGGAAATGAAAAACTGTTTTTT,CASSSRGGNEKLFF
TRBD1,TRBJ2-3,.,TRBV28,TGTGCCAGCGGCAGGGGGTATACGCAGTATTTT,CASGRGYTQYF
.,TRBJ1-4,.,TRBV27,TGTGCCAGCAGTCCCCTCCGGGGGGTGGTTGAAAAACTGTTTTTT,CASSPLRGVVEKLFF
.,TRBJ1-5,.,TRBV19,TGTGCCAGTAGTATACCCGTACAGGGCTATAGCAATCAGCCCCAGCATTTT,CASSIPVQGYSNQPQHF
.,TRBJ2-7,once,TRBV7-2,TGTGCCAGCAGCTTAGGCGACACGGCCTACGAGCAGTACTTC,CASSLGDTAYEQYF
.,TRBJ1-1,once,TRBV3-1/TRBV3-2,TGTGCCAGCAGCATAATGAACACTGAAGCTTTCTTT,CASSIMNTEAFF
TRBD2,TRBJ2-7,.,TRBV28,TGTGCCAGCAGTTCTACCGCCCTAGCGGTGAGCTCCTACGAGCAGTACTTC,CASSSTALAVSSYEQYF
.,TRBJ1-1,.,TRBV5-8,TGTGCCAGCAGCTTGCGACTGGACACTGAAGCTTTCTTT,CASSLRLDTEAFF
.,TRBJ1-5,.,TRBV20-1,TGCAGTGCTAGTATTGACGGTGATCAGCCCCAGCATTTT,CSASIDGDQPQHF
.,TRBJ2-1,.,TRBV10-1,TGCGCCAGCAGTGAGGGCTCCTACAATGAGCAGTTCTTC,CASSEGSYNEQFF
.,TRBJ1-6,.,TRBV19,TGTGCCAGTAGTCGGGACGGAGATAATTCACCCCTCCACTTT,CASSRDGDNSPLHF
.,TRBJ2-4,.,TRBV19,TGTGCCAGTAGTAAAGGACAGGCGGAGGGGAACATTCAGTACTTC,CASSKGQAEGNIQYF
.,TRBJ1-2,.,TRBV4-1,TGCGCCAGCAGCCAAGGGGACTCTAACTATGGCTACACCTTC,CASSQGDSNYGYTF